This T cell receptor beta chain was profiled in a study of radiotherapy plus CTLA-4 blockade in lung cancer. Sequencing was performed with immunoSEQ multiplex PCR; in TCRdb, only in-frame clones are kept and a portion is missing. Among tens of thousands of clones listed, less than 75% were seen once. Germline V gene sequence: CDR1 LGHNA, CDR2 YNFKEQ. The CDR3 contains 17 residues. J gave up 6 bases and V 1 base, and 9 bases lay outside the gene matches. This receptor was obtained from a human donor with non-small cell lung cancer whose response to radiotherapy plus ipilimumab could not be evaluated. The V call is TRBV4-2, the J call TRBJ2-3; 11 positions agree with TRBD2. The sample in question was peripheral blood, obtained from a patient treated with radiotherapy plus ipilimumab. CDR3 protein: CASSQARSGGARDTQYF. The CDR3 coding sequence is TGTGCCAGCAGCCAAGCTCGTAGCGGGGGGGCCAGGGATACGCAGTATTTT.